The T cell receptor beta chain described here comes from a study of blood T cell repertoires in COVID-19 (TCRdb year 2020). Turning to the overall study: The collaborator samples originated in the United States, Italy and Spain and spanned the acute and convalescent phases of COVID-19. Sample metadata almost always included a de-identified subject ID, COVID-19 status, age in years and sex. The material from the prospective study consisted of cDNA or gDNA derived from T cells, B-cell-depleted T cells, or PBMCs. The repertoires were released in a freely available public database intended as a resource for research on the immune response to SARS-CoV-2. Subjects who had been exposed to COVID-19, were actively infected with it, or had recovered from it provided the deeply sampled blood TCRbeta repertoires that made up the dataset. Samples came from the ongoing ImmuneRACE study (first 160 participants) plus 1,254 subjects from 6 global collaborators. Where available, HLA class I and class II types were taken from metadata supplied by the sample provider and were not determined by assay-based typing. What the study reported, not specific to this receptor: How much clinical and demographic metadata was included differed by source and by participant, and the metadata was provided uncurated.

Participants in the prospective study were aged roughly 18 to 89 years, lived in over 20 United States geographic areas, and enrolled through a virtual design. In the prospective study, participants were assigned to cohorts based on the clinical history participants reported in a screening survey and a study questionnaire. Exposed participants had been in contact, within 2 weeks of entering the study, with a person who had a PCR-confirmed or clinician-diagnosed case of COVID-19. In the prospective study, whole blood, serum and a nasopharyngeal or oropharyngeal swab were collected from each participant by mobile phlebotomists. Participants in the prospective study had the option to provide additional blood draws and questionnaires over an approximately 2-month period. Before DNA extraction, blood samples from the prospective study were shipped at room temperature or frozen. TCRbeta CDR3 regions were amplified from genomic DNA using the immunoSEQ Assay, a bias-controlled multiplex PCR. On the authors' methods: The number of nucleated cells in each sample was estimated from the amplification of reference gene primers within the assay. To quantify the absolute abundance of each unique TCRbeta CDR3 rearrangement, sequence reads were collapsed and filtered. For each sample, productive Simpson clonality was calculated by taking the square root of Simpson's diversity index across productive rearrangements. The immuneACCESS repertoire file appears here via TCRdb, limited to in-frame rearrangements. These files lack a portion of the clones; in checked studies, under half of the deficit traces to unresolved V genes, and the cause of the others is not known. That table supplies the V and J calls and clone size; D and trimming were determined from the DNA. The sample table holds 200,000 to 250,000 clones, of which about 90% were seen once. Approximately 15% of the sample belongs to the ten largest clones.

As for this clone: Its antigen target is currently unknown. Base-call qualities are not available, and no considerably larger clone is one nucleotide away.

V loses 1 base, J loses 8 bases, and the germline ends lie 14 bases apart. The CDR3 spans 14 residues, from the cysteine through the phenylalanine. The read is trimmed to its CDR3 DNA, 42 bases read in frame from base 1. Looking up the germline V gene yields CDR1 MGHRA and CDR2 YSYEKL. Specimen: PBMCs or T cells enriched from blood (not recorded which). The receptor comes from a man younger than 40 who had been exposed to COVID-19. Recombination connected TRBV4-1 to TRBJ1-2; too little of a D gene remains to name it. The CDR3 region: CASSQVARVSGYTF. At the DNA level, the sequence is TGCGCCAGCAGCCAAGTCGCGAGGGTTTCGGGCTACACCTTC.